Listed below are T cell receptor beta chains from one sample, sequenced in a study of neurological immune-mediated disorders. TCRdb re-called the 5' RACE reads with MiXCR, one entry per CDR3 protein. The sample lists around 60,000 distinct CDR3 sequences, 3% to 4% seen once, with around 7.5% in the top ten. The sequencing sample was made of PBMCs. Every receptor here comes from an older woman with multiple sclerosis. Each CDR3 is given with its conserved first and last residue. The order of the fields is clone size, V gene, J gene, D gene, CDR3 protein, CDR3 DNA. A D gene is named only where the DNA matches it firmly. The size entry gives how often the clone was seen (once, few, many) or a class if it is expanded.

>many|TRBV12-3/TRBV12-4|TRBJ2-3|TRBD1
CASSLGQGTDTQYF
TGTGCCAGCAGTTTAGGACAGGGAACAGATACGCAGTATTTT
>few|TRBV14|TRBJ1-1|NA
CASSPLKGMTEAFF
TGTGCCAGCAGCCCCCTGAAAGGGATGACTGAAGCTTTCTTT
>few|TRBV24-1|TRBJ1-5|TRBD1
CATPDRGRDKTQNF
TGTGCCACTCCAGACAGGGGGCGCGATAAGACCCAGAATTTT
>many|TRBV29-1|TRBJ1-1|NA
CSHKRDNPRSTEAFF
TGCAGCCACAAGCGCGACAATCCACGGAGCACTGAAGCTTTCTTT
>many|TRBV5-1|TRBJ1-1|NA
CASSLVGRMNTEAFF
TGCGCCAGCAGCTTGGTGGGCAGAATGAACACTGAAGCTTTCTTT
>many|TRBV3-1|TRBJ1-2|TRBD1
CASSQDGDSGGYTF
TGTGCCAGCAGCCAAGATGGGGACAGTGGCGGCTACACCTTC
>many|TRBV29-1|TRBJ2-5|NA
CSSRVYETQYF
TGCAGCAGCAGGGTATACGAGACCCAGTACTTC
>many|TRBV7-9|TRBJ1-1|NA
CASSLAENTEAFF
TGTGCCAGCAGCTTGGCGGAAAACACTGAAGCTTTCTTT
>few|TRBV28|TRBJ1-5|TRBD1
CASSLPGGSQPQHF
TGTGCCAGCAGTTTACCAGGGGGTAGTCAGCCCCAGCATTTT
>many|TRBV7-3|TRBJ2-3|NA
CASSTSRDTDTQYF
TGTGCCAGCAGTACAAGCCGGGACACAGATACGCAGTATTTT
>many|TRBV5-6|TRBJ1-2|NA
CASSLRAGFYGYTF
TGTGCCAGCAGCTTGCGTGCAGGGTTCTATGGCTACACCTTC
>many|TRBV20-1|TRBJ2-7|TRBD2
CSGSIAGVSYEQYF
TGCAGTGGTTCAATAGCGGGGGTATCCTACGAGCAGTACTTC
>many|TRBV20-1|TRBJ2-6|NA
CSVRLPGANVLTF
TGCAGTGTTCGGCTCCCTGGGGCCAACGTCCTGACTTTC
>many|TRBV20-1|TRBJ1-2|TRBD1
CSADPGGALGYTF
TGCAGTGCTGACCCAGGGGGCGCGCTTGGCTACACCTTC
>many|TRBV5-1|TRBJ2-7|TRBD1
CASSLAGAGTGFYEQYF
TGCGCCAGCAGCTTGGCCGGGGCCGGGACAGGATTCTACGAGCAGTACTTC
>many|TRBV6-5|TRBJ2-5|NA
CASSYSTTRGTLYQETQYF
TGTGCCAGCAGTTACTCGACAACTAGAGGGACCCTGTACCAAGAGACCCAGTACTTC
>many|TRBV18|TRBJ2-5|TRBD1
CASSPRQGEETQYF
TGTGCCAGCTCACCAAGACAGGGGGAAGAGACCCAGTACTTC
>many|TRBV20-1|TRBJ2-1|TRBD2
CRARGLGLAGVDEQFF
TGCAGGGCTAGAGGGTTGGGATTAGCGGGAGTCGATGAGCAGTTCTTC
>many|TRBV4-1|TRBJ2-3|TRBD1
CASSLDRFSTDTQYF
TGCGCCAGCAGCCTGGACAGGTTTAGCACAGATACGCAGTATTTT
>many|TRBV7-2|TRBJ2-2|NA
CASSLSWGRAGELFF
TGTGCCAGCAGCTTGAGCTGGGGACGGGCCGGGGAGCTGTTTTTT
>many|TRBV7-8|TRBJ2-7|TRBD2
CASSFGLAKGEQYF
TGTGCCAGCAGCTTCGGACTAGCAAAGGGCGAGCAGTACTTC
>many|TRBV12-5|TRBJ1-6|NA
CASGLVTIQGPAYNSPLHF
TGTGCTAGTGGTTTGGTGACCATTCAGGGTCCGGCCTATAATTCACCCCTCCACTTT
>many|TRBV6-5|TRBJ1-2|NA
CASRPGTGTYGYTF
TGTGCCAGCAGGCCCGGGACCGGAACCTATGGCTACACCTTC
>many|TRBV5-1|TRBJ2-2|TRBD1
CASSLQPGTGSTGELFF
TGCGCCAGCAGCTTACAACCCGGGACAGGGAGCACCGGGGAGCTGTTTTTT
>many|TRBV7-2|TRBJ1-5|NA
CASSLDRNQPQHF
TGTGCCAGCAGCTTAGACCGCAATCAGCCCCAGCATTTT
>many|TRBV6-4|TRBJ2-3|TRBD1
CASSDRDRGLDTQYF
TGTGCCAGCAGTGACCGGGACAGGGGGCTAGATACGCAGTATTTT
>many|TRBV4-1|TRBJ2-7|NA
CASSPRGGRTYEQYF
TGCGCCAGCAGCCCAAGGGGGGGAAGAACCTACGAGCAGTACTTC
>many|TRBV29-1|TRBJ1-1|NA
CSVERPAEAFF
TGCAGCGTTGAACGGCCAGCTGAAGCTTTCTTT
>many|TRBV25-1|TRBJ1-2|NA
CASSEWGPNYGYTF
TGTGCCAGCAGTGAATGGGGGCCTAACTATGGCTACACCTTC
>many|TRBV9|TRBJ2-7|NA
CASSPQWRSSYEQYF
TGTGCCAGCAGCCCCCAGTGGCGGAGCTCCTACGAGCAGTACTTC
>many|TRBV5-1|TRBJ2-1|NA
CASSSGAQEQFF
TGCGCCAGCAGTTCGGGGGCGCAGGAGCAGTTCTTC